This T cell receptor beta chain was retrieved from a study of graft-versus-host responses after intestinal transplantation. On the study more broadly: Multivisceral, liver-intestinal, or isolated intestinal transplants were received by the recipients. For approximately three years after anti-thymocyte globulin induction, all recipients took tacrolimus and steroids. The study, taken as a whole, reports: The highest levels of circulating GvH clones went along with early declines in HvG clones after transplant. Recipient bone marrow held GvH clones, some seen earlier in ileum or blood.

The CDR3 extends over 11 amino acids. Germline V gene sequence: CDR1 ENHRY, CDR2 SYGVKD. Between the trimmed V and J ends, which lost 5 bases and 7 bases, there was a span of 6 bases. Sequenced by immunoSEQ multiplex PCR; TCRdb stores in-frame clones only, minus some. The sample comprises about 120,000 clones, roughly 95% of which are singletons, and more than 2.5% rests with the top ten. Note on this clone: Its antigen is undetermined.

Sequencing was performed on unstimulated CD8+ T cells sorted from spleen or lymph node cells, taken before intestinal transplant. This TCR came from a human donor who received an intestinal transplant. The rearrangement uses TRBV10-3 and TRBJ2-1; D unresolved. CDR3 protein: CAISMGNEQFF. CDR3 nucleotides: TGTGCCATCAGTATGGGGAATGAGCAGTTCTTC.